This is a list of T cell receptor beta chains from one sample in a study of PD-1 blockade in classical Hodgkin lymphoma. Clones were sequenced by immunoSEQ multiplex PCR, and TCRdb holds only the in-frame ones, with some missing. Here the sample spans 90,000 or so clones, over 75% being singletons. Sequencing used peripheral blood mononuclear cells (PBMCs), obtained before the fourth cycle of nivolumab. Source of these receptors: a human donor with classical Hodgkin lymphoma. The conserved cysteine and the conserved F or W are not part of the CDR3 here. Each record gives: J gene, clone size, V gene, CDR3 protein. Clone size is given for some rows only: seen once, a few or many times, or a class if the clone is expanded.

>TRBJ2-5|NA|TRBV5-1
ASSPGQPPETQY
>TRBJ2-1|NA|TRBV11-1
ASSLDGLPSNEQF
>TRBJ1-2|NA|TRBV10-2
ASRTFSGDRGYT
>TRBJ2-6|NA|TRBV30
AWSVTGGFSGANVLT
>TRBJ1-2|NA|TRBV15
ATSRDWGPRNGYT
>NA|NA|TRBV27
ASSLLGAGTSDYEQY
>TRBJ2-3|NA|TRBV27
ASSLWSGDRVAQY
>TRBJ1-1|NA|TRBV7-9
ASSFYRGGVVNTEAF
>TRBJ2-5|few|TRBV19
ASSSSSGWGETQY
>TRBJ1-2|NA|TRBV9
ASSVGPLIRTIYGYT
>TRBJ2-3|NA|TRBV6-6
ASSRGHTDTQY
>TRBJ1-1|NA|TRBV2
ASTSVISGVTEAF
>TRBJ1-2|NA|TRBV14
ASSQLGTGLEYGYT
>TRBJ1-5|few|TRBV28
ASMGYNQPQH
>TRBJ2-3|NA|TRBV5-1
ASSPGVGTDTQY
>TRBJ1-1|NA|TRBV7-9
ASSSYSSGTKEAF
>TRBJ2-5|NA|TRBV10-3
AISDADRGEETQY
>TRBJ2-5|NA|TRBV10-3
AISDRGPETQY
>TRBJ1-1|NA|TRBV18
ASSPLGQNTEAF
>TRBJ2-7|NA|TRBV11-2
ASSRFGRTVYEQY
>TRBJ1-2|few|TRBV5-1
ASSLKGNYGYT
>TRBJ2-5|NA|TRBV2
ASRAPAGEEETQY
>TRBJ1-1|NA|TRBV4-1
ASSQVDRVNTEAF
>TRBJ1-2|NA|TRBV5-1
ASRVGADGYT
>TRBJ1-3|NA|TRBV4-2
ASSQDRGGLTGNTIY
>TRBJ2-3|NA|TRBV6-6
ASSYLGGTDTQY
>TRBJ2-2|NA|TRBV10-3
AITAGTDANTGELF
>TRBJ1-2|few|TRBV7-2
ASSFTGGRNYGYT
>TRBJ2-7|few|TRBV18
ASSPTPGQGYYEQY
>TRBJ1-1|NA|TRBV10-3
AISEQVGANTEAF